A single sample is the source of the 5 T cell receptor beta chains below, sequenced in a study of T cells after somatic rescue of genetic block. Assay: immunoSEQ multiplex PCR; the TCRdb copy retains only in-frame clones and omits some. The sample contains roughly 92,000 clones, about 87% of which appear only once. What was sequenced was peripheral blood mononuclear cells (PBMCs). Receptors originate from a woman younger than 35.

The rearrangement links TRBV25-1 to TRBJ2-5; D is ambiguous. Germline V gene data show CDR1 as MGHDK and CDR2 as SYGVNS. This CDR3 spans 15 amino acids. With 5 bases removed from V and 2 bases from J, the gap between germline ends came to 15 bases. CDR3 sequence reads: CASSRPTGWQETQYF. In DNA, the CDR3 is TGTGCCAGCAGTCGCCCTACCGGCTGGCAAGAGACCCAGTACTTC.

This clone was observed a few times. The V call is TRBV16, the J call TRBJ1-2; D may be TRBD1 (6 bases). Deletions cut 0 bases from V and 5 bases from J, with 13 bases between. Germline V gene data show CDR1 as KGHSY and CDR2 as FQNENV. This CDR3 has 15 amino acids. The chain's CDR3 is CASSQSSGVEYGYTF. The CDR3 DNA reads as TGTGCCAGCAGCCAATCATCAGGGGTGGAGTATGGCTACACCTTC.

This clone was counted only a few times. Mismatch with germline at one junction end may stem from a read error. V and J are TRBV7-8 and TRBJ2-1; 11 bases align to TRBD2. Germline CDR1 and CDR2: SGHVS and FQNEAQ. The CDR3 runs to 15 residues. CDR3 amino acids: CASRLAGGPSNEQFF. Here the CDR3 DNA reads TGTGCCAGCAGGTTAGCGGGAGGGCCGAGCAATGAGCAGTTCTTC.

The sample holds one count of this clone. This chain links TRBV5-4 with TRBJ1-1; 7 positions agree with TRBD1. CDR1 is SGHNT, CDR2 YYREEE, per germline (reference sequence). This CDR3 is 13 amino acids long. The V and J ends lost 4 bases and 10 bases, in that order; junction bases with no gene match: 10. Here the CDR3 reads CASSPDRSPGAFF. The CDR3 nucleotides read TGTGCCAGCAGCCCGGACAGGTCCCCGGGAGCTTTCTTT.

The V gene is TRBV20-1, the J gene TRBJ2-7; D is ambiguous. The CDR3 has 11 residues. In germline, CDR1 is DFQATT, CDR2 SNEGSKA (reference sequence). Trimming left V 4 bases short and J 2 bases short, with 6 bases between. The CDR3 loop is CSANSPYEQYF. The DNA of the CDR3 is TGCAGTGCTAATTCCCCCTACGAGCAGTACTTC.